These T cell receptor beta chains were read from a single sample in a study of blood T cells in healthy people across ages. Each CDR3 protein gets one entry after TCRdb re-called the 5' RACE reads with MiXCR. The data show 500,000 to 650,000 distinct CDR3 sequences, with roughly a quarter seen just once and roughly 3.5% held by the top ten. The same data also went into a second study, on T cells of mothers and their children.

Input material: blood. These receptors originate from a boy aged 2 to 10 in good health. CDR3s include the opening cysteine and the closing phenylalanine or tryptophan. D genes are given only for firm matches. A row's size may be missing; if present it is once, few, many or a size class.

clone_size	j_call	v_call	d_call	cdr3_aa	cdr3_nt
-	TRBJ2-1	TRBV7-9	-	CASSLIYSYNEQFF	TGTGCCAGCAGCTTGATTTACAGCTACAATGAGCAGTTCTTC
-	TRBJ1-1	TRBV24-1	TRBD1	CATSGNRGPNTEAFF	TGTGCCACCAGTGGGAACAGGGGTCCTAACACTGAAGCTTTCTTT
-	TRBJ1-3	TRBV9	-	CASSAYPGQSSGNTIYF	TGTGCCAGCAGCGCGTATCCTGGGCAAAGCTCTGGAAACACCATATATTTT
-	TRBJ2-5	TRBV7-8	-	CASSLEGMEETQYF	TGTGCCAGCAGCTTGGAGGGCATGGAAGAGACCCAGTACTTC
few	TRBJ2-2	TRBV9	-	CASSVGRSAGELFF	TGTGCCAGCAGCGTAGGGCGATCGGCCGGGGAGCTGTTTTTT
-	TRBJ2-4	TRBV12-3/TRBV12-4	-	CASSSGGRNIQYF	TGTGCCAGCAGTTCGGGGGGCAGGAACATTCAGTACTTC
-	TRBJ2-4	TRBV4-1	-	CASSARLENIQYF	TGCGCCAGCAGCGCCCGACTAGAAAACATTCAGTACTTC
few	TRBJ2-5	TRBV9	TRBD2	CASSASGGAQETQYF	TGTGCCAGCAGCGCTAGCGGGGGGGCCCAAGAGACCCAGTACTTC
-	TRBJ1-5	TRBV20-1	TRBD1	CSARQGGNSNQPQHF	TGCAGTGCTAGACAGGGGGGAAATAGCAATCAGCCCCAGCATTTT
many	TRBJ2-5	TRBV7-8	TRBD2	CASSLGLAGGQETQYF	TGTGCCAGCAGCCTGGGACTAGCGGGGGGCCAAGAGACCCAGTACTTC
few	TRBJ2-1	TRBV28	-	CASSGDRNNEQFF	TGTGCCAGCAGCGGCGACAGGAACAATGAGCAGTTCTTC
few	TRBJ2-5	TRBV12-5	TRBD2	CASGSGTRISTGTQYF	TGTGCTAGTGGTTCCGGGACTAGAATATCGACTGGGACCCAGTACTTC
-	TRBJ2-1	TRBV7-9	TRBD2	CASRTGTSGSGEQFF	TGTGCCAGCAGGACCGGGACTAGCGGGAGTGGTGAGCAGTTCTTC
-	TRBJ2-3	TRBV9	TRBD2	CASSVRLALGVTDTQYF	TGTGCCAGCAGCGTAAGACTAGCGTTGGGGGTAACAGATACGCAGTATTTT
-	TRBJ1-4	TRBV7-8	-	CASSLGAGNINEKLFF	TGTGCCAGCAGCTTGGGTGCTGGGAATATTAATGAAAAACTGTTTTTT
-	TRBJ1-2	TRBV5-1	-	CASSREMWGGRNYGYTF	TGCGCCAGCAGCCGCGAAATGTGGGGTGGACGTAACTATGGCTACACCTTC
-	TRBJ2-2	TRBV4-3	-	CASSQGGSPEAGELFF	TGCGCCAGCAGCCAAGGTGGGAGCCCTGAGGCCGGGGAGCTGTTTTTT
few	TRBJ2-3	TRBV10-3	TRBD1	CASLSPDRGADTQYF	TGTGCCAGCCTCTCCCCAGACAGGGGAGCAGATACGCAGTATTTT
-	TRBJ2-5	TRBV20-1	-	CSALDVQETQYF	TGCAGTGCCCTGGACGTGCAAGAGACCCAGTACTTC
-	TRBJ2-7	TRBV11-2	TRBD1	CASSLGWTGRPHEQYF	TGTGCCAGCAGCTTAGGTTGGACAGGGCGCCCCCACGAGCAGTACTTC